The rows below give T cell receptor beta chains drawn from one sample of a study of blood T cell repertoires in COVID-19. The table came from immunoSEQ multiplex PCR; TCRdb's copy has only in-frame clones and leaves some out. The repertoire holds some 220,000 clones, with 75% to 85% as singletons. The sample consisted of peripheral blood. All receptors come from a woman in her seventies with COVID-19, enrolled during active disease. Each CDR3 is given with its conserved first and last residue. The D gene is left open where the match is weak. Part of the rows lack a size; the others show once, few, many or a class for expanded clones.

V	J	size	length	D	CDR3	DNA
TRBV19	TRBJ1-6	few	14	TRBD1	CASSVTGANSPLHF	TGTGCCAGTAGTGTCACAGGGGCTAATTCACCCCTCCACTTT
TRBV24-1	TRBJ1-1	few	13	TRBD1	CATSDRGFTEAFF	TGTGCCACCAGTGACAGGGGGTTTACTGAAGCTTTCTTT
TRBV28	TRBJ2-7	few	15	TRBD1	CASSHGQGWDYEQYF	TGTGCCAGCAGCCACGGACAGGGCTGGGACTACGAGCAGTACTTC
TRBV9	TRBJ1-3	-	16	-	CASSADFAVSGNTIYF	TGTGCCAGCAGCGCTGACTTTGCTGTCTCTGGAAACACCATATATTTT
TRBV11-2	TRBJ1-3	-	16	-	CASRALGAWSGNTIYF	TGTGCCAGCAGGGCCTTAGGGGCTTGGTCTGGAAACACCATATATTTT
TRBV5-1	TRBJ2-3	-	14	-	CASSLELGLDTQYF	TGCGCCAGCAGCTTGGAGTTGGGCTTAGATACGCAGTATTTT
TRBV5-1	TRBJ2-7	-	14	TRBD2	CASSSRLARNEQYF	TGCGCCAGCAGCTCCCGACTAGCGCGGAACGAGCAGTACTTC
TRBV2	TRBJ2-1	-	10	-	CASSVSVQFF	TGTGCCAGCAGTGTATCGGTGCAGTTCTTC
TRBV18	TRBJ1-2	-	14	TRBD1	CASSPTGDLYGYTF	TGTGCCAGCTCACCGACAGGGGACCTCTATGGCTACACCTTC
TRBV25-1	TRBJ2-1	-	16	-	CASSEYGRGQRGEQFF	TGTGCCAGCAGTGAATATGGGAGGGGACAAAGGGGTGAGCAGTTCTTC
TRBV21-1	TRBJ2-3	-	17	-	CASIRLAGDQGTDTQYF	TGTGCCAGCATACGACTAGCGGGAGACCAAGGCACAGATACGCAGTATTTT
TRBV6-5	TRBJ2-2	-	15	-	CASSTTVTNTGELFF	TGTGCCAGCAGCACTACGGTTACGAACACCGGGGAGCTGTTTTTT
TRBV4-3	TRBJ1-5	-	15	-	CASSQDLGGKQPQHF	TGCGCCAGCAGCCAAGATCTCGGAGGGAAGCAGCCCCAGCATTTT
TRBV11-2	TRBJ2-1	-	14	-	CASSLDSRGNEQFF	TGTGCCAGCAGCTTAGATAGCAGGGGTAATGAGCAGTTCTTC
TRBV6-5	TRBJ1-5	-	15	TRBD1	CASRRGQGGFQPQHF	TGTGCCAGCAGGCGGGGACAGGGAGGGTTTCAGCCCCAGCATTTT
TRBV27	TRBJ1-5	-	19	-	CASSTRGGHSTYSNQPQHF	TGTGCCAGCAGTACTCGCGGGGGGCACTCAACCTATAGCAATCAGCCCCAGCATTTT
TRBV6-6	TRBJ2-1	-	15	TRBD1	CASHSDRGRHNEQFF	TGTGCCAGCCACTCAGACAGGGGGCGCCACAATGAGCAGTTCTTC
TRBV2	TRBJ2-7	-	17	TRBD2	CASTLVREGPLSYEQYF	TGTGCCAGCACCCTCGTCCGGGAGGGACCTCTATCCTACGAGCAGTACTTC
TRBV6-2/TRBV6-3	TRBJ2-1	-	17	TRBD2	CASSYPPGRGAMNEQFF	TGTGCCAGCAGTTACCCCCCGGGGAGGGGCGCAATGAATGAGCAGTTCTTC
TRBV28	TRBJ1-1	-	14	TRBD1	CASRGDTGDTEAFF	TGTGCCAGCAGGGGAGATACAGGGGACACTGAAGCTTTCTTT
TRBV4-3	TRBJ2-1	-	19	TRBD1	CASSPRGQGAILTYNEQFF	TGCGCCAGCAGCCCCCGGGGACAGGGGGCGATCCTAACGTACAATGAGCAGTTCTTC
TRBV7-2	TRBJ2-1	-	14	-	CASSLGRQSNEQFF	TGTGCCAGCAGCTTAGGGAGACAGTCCAATGAGCAGTTCTTC